The rows below give T cell receptor beta chains drawn from one sample of a study of vaccination effects on CD4 cells after COVID-19. TCRdb keeps only in-frame clones here, not all; method: immunoSEQ multiplex PCR. The sample carries some 20,000 clones, about two thirds recorded once. The antigens these receptors bind are not known. This specimen consisted of CD4+ T cells from PBMCs cultured with HCoV-229E spike peptides, obtained before COVID-19 vaccination. These receptors originate from a human donor who received a COVID-19 vaccine. Both conserved end residues are part of each CDR3. Fields, in order: CDR3 DNA, CDR3 protein, V gene, clone size, J gene, D gene, CDR3 length. The D gene is left open where the match is weak. Clone size is shown for a subset of rows, as once, few, many or a class of expanded clone.

CDR3nt: TGTGCCAGCACCTTAATGGCGGGAAATAACGAGCAGTACTTC
CDR3aa: CASTLMAGNNEQYF
v_gene: TRBV18
abundance: .
j_gene: TRBJ2-7
d_gene: .
len: 14

CDR3nt: TGCAGTGCTAGAGATGGTCCCAGGCGCCTCTTT
CDR3aa: CSARDGPRRLF
v_gene: TRBV20-1
abundance: .
j_gene: TRBJ1-1
d_gene: .
len: 11

CDR3nt: TGTGCCAGCATACGGCATAGGGATGAGCAGTTCTTC
CDR3aa: CASIRHRDEQFF
v_gene: TRBV12-3/TRBV12-4
abundance: .
j_gene: TRBJ2-1
d_gene: .
len: 12

CDR3nt: TGTGCCAGCAGCTCCCCGGGCACAGATACGCAGTATTTT
CDR3aa: CASSSPGTDTQYF
v_gene: TRBV13
abundance: .
j_gene: TRBJ2-3
d_gene: .
len: 13

CDR3nt: TGTGCCAGCACCTCCCACGGAGGACTCACAGATACGCAGTATTTT
CDR3aa: CASTSHGGLTDTQYF
v_gene: TRBV7-8
abundance: .
j_gene: TRBJ2-3
d_gene: .
len: 15

CDR3nt: TGCGCCAGCAGCTTGACAGGAAACTCTGGAAACACCATATATTTT
CDR3aa: CASSLTGNSGNTIYF
v_gene: TRBV5-1
abundance: .
j_gene: TRBJ1-3
d_gene: .
len: 15

CDR3nt: TGCAGTGCTAGTCGGGGACGGGTGAACACTGAAGCTTTCTTT
CDR3aa: CSASRGRVNTEAFF
v_gene: TRBV20-1
abundance: .
j_gene: TRBJ1-1
d_gene: .
len: 14

CDR3nt: TGCGCCAGCAGCTTGGGCCGCTTTAGCCCAAATGAGCAGTTCTTC
CDR3aa: CASSLGRFSPNEQFF
v_gene: TRBV5-1
abundance: few
j_gene: TRBJ2-1
d_gene: .
len: 15

CDR3nt: TGTGCCAGCAGCCAGGGAACAGGGGCCCGGGAGCAGTTCTTC
CDR3aa: CASSQGTGAREQFF
v_gene: TRBV3-1/TRBV3-2
abundance: .
j_gene: TRBJ2-1
d_gene: TRBD1
len: 14

CDR3nt: TGTGCCAGCAGGGCCCGAGGACTCATAGGGGAGGAAGCTTTCTTT
CDR3aa: CASRARGLIGEEAFF
v_gene: TRBV6-5
abundance: few
j_gene: TRBJ1-1
d_gene: .
len: 15

CDR3nt: TGTGCCAGCAGCCCAGAATCTAGCGGGAGGGCCTTAGGCTACTACAATGAGCAGTTCTTC
CDR3aa: CASSPESSGRALGYYNEQFF
v_gene: TRBV3-1/TRBV3-2
abundance: .
j_gene: TRBJ2-1
d_gene: TRBD2
len: 20

CDR3nt: TGTGCCAGCAGTTACCAGGGACAGCGACTCAATGAGCAGTTCTTC
CDR3aa: CASSYQGQRLNEQFF
v_gene: TRBV6-5
abundance: once
j_gene: TRBJ2-1
d_gene: TRBD1
len: 15

CDR3nt: TGTGCCAGCTCATCTCGGTCCGGGAGCACAGATACGCAGTATTTT
CDR3aa: CASSSRSGSTDTQYF
v_gene: TRBV7-2
abundance: .
j_gene: TRBJ2-3
d_gene: .
len: 15

CDR3nt: TGTGCCAGCAGCTTGAGTAGCACAGATACGCAGTATTTT
CDR3aa: CASSLSSTDTQYF
v_gene: TRBV5-8
abundance: .
j_gene: TRBJ2-3
d_gene: .
len: 13

CDR3nt: TGTGCCACCAGTTGGAAGCGGGAGTCTGAGCAGTTCTTC
CDR3aa: CATSWKRESEQFF
v_gene: TRBV24-1
abundance: .
j_gene: TRBJ2-1
d_gene: TRBD2
len: 13

CDR3nt: TGCGCCAGCACCCGTTGGATAGCGGGAGGGATAAACAATGAGCAGTTCTTC
CDR3aa: CASTRWIAGGINNEQFF
v_gene: TRBV5-1
abundance: .
j_gene: TRBJ2-1
d_gene: TRBD2
len: 17

CDR3nt: TGTGCCAGCAGAGGGCTCAGCTCCTATAATTCACCCCTCCACTTT
CDR3aa: CASRGLSSYNSPLHF
v_gene: TRBV2
abundance: .
j_gene: TRBJ1-6
d_gene: .
len: 15